This T cell receptor (beta chain) was sequenced for a study of blood T cells in healthy people across ages. Together with a sample-barcoded 5' primer, a J-beta primer mix was included in a second PCR lasting about 7 to 11 cycles. All samples gave at least 2.5 million CDR3-containing paired-end reads. TCRdb reprocessed the 5' RACE reads via MiXCR and lists one record per CDR3 protein. The sample yields 550,000 to 800,000 distinct CDR3 sequences, approximately 31% seen once. The CDR3 length is 17 residues. V was shortened by 0 bases and J by 5 bases, with 16 bases between the two germline ends. Germline CDR1 LGHNA, CDR2 YNFKEQ. Study-wide results and caveats: Naive T cell percentage and TCR beta diversity correlated strongly. The long-lived group displayed more naive CD4+ cells, plus higher diversity, than the aged donors did.

Peripheral blood samples of roughly 9.8 milliliters were drawn from each donor. As to this clonotype: The target antigen is unknown.

This clonotype was sampled from a woman of 80 years or more in good health. The V and J genes are TRBV4-2 and TRBJ2-2, with D perhaps matching TRBD1 (6 bases). Sequenced sample: blood. This CDR3 reads CASSQDWTAQTTGELFF. CDR3 nucleotides: TGTGCCAGCAGCCAAGATTGGACAGCCCAGACAACCGGGGAGCTGTTTTTT.